The 26 T cell receptor beta chains reported below all come from one sample, sequenced in a study of a mutant IDH1 vaccine in newly diagnosed glioma. Their antigens remain unidentified. Profiling relied on immunoSEQ multiplex PCR, and the TCRdb table lists in-frame clones only, not all of them. The data contain tens of thousands of clones, nearly 90% of them singletons. The time point denotes: week 11, during vaccination. The vaccine gave 300 ug of a 20-mer mutant IDH1 peptide subcutaneously per dose. The sample consisted of PBMCs, taken from a glioma patient whose treatment included an IDH1 peptide vaccine. Source of these receptors: a man between 18 and 29 years old with glioma.

The CDR3 is CASRTAANTGELFF. The DNA of the CDR3 is TGTGCCAGCCGAACGGCAGCGAACACCGGGGAGCTGTTTTTT. The V gene is TRBV7-9, the J gene TRBJ2-2; no definite D call. Germline CDR1 is SEHNR and CDR2 is FQNEAQ (reference sequence). The CDR3 extends over 14 amino acids. V lost 8 bases and J lost 0, with 10 bases in between.

This clone occurred once. V is TRBV29-1 and J is TRBJ1-2; D may be TRBD1 (6 bases). CDR3 length equals 11 residues. Trimming removed 8 bases from V and 6 bases from J, with 13 bases in between. Germline lookup yields CDR1 SQVTM and CDR2 ANQGSEA. The CDR3: CSLGDTHGYTF. For the CDR3, the DNA is TGCAGCCTAGGGGACACACATGGCTACACCTTC.

The chain links TRBV18 to TRBJ2-3; 7 bases agree with TRBD2. Trimming cost V 8 bases and J 1 base; bases outside gene matches: 6. CDR3 size: 14 residues. From germline, CDR1 is KGHSH and CDR2 LQKENI. For the CDR3, the DNA is TGTGCCAGCAGCAGAACTAGCGGCACAGATACGCAGTATTTT. Residues: CASSRTSGTDTQYF.

The V and J genes are TRBV7-2 and TRBJ2-7; D unresolved. With 2 bases removed from V and 9 bases from J, the gap between germline ends came to 17 bases. CDR1 and CDR2 (germline): SGHTA, FQGNSA. The length of the CDR3 is 14 residues. In DNA form, the CDR3 reads TGTGCCAGCAGCTTAAATCCGCCTTCCTCCGGGCAGTACTTC. As protein: CASSLNPPSSGQYF.

The rearrangement links TRBV19 to TRBJ1-1, with D possibly being TRBD1 (5 bases). V lost 3 bases and J lost 0, with 8 bases in between. Germline CDR1 reads LNHDA; CDR2 reads SQIVND (reference sequence). This CDR3 comprises 14 residues. Written as DNA, the CDR3 is TGTGCCAGTAGTATCGGGACCGTGAACACTGAAGCTTTCTTT. Its translation is CASSIGTVNTEAFF.

CDR3 bases: TGCAGCGTACCAGTTCAGGGAGGTTATGTCAACCCTAGCTATGGCTACACCTTC. Translating gives CSVPVQGGYVNPSYGYTF. The chain combines TRBV29-1 with TRBJ1-2; D possibly corresponds to TRBD1 (5 bases). The CDR3 has 18 residues. Trimming shortened V by 6 bases and J by 4 bases, and 30 bases separated the two germline ends. Germline-derived CDR1 and CDR2 are SQVTM and ANQGSEA.

The J gene is TRBJ2-3, the V gene TRBV6-1; perhaps TRBD2 as D (6 bases). Germline-derived CDR1 and CDR2 are MNHNS and SASEGT. V lost 4 bases, J lost 1 base, and 9 bases lay in between. This CDR3 is 14 amino acids long. The CDR3 sequence is CASSGPSGTDTQYF. CDR3 DNA sequence: TGTGCCAGCAGTGGTCCTAGCGGCACAGATACGCAGTATTTT.

The chain links TRBV20-1 to TRBJ2-1; D is uncertain. Germline lookup yields CDR1 DFQATT and CDR2 SNEGSKA (reference sequence). There are 11 residues in the CDR3. V was clipped by 5 bases and J by 3 bases, with 5 bases between them. CDR3 loop: CSALDYNEQFF. CDR3 nucleotides: TGCAGTGCTCTGGACTACAATGAGCAGTTCTTC.

The chain combines TRBV4-3 with TRBJ2-4; D is unclear. The CDR3 length is 13 residues. The V gene lost 0 bases and the J gene lost 6 bases, with 6 bases spanning the gap. Germline V gene lookup returns CDR1 LGHNA and CDR2 YSLEER. The DNA of the CDR3 is TGCGCCAGCAGCCAAGATTACAGAAACATTCAGTACTTC. Translating gives CASSQDYRNIQYF.

This clone was recorded a few times. This chain links TRBV19 with TRBJ2-7; perhaps TRBD1 as D (6 bases). The CDR3 is 15 amino acids. Per the germline V gene, CDR1 is LNHDA and CDR2 is SQIVND (reference sequence). V lost 5 bases and J lost 5, with 19 bases in between. For the CDR3, the DNA is TGTGCCAGTAGTCCTACAGGGCGAACTAAGGACGAGCAGTACTTC. Protein sequence: CASSPTGRTKDEQYF.

V usage is TRBV5-4 and J usage is TRBJ2-1, with 8 bases matching TRBD2. Germline loops: CDR1 SGHNT, CDR2 YYREEE (reference sequence). With V trimmed by 1 base and J by 8 bases, 11 bases remained unmatched. This CDR3 contains 16 residues. In DNA form, the CDR3 reads TGTGCCAGCAGCTTGTCAGGGACTAGTAACGGCCATGAGCAGTTCTTC. Translated: CASSLSGTSNGHEQFF.

This chain uses TRBV29-1 with TRBJ2-1; 9 bases agree with TRBD1. With V trimmed by 7 bases and J by 5 bases, 9 bases remained unmatched. The germline gives CDR1 SQVTM, CDR2 ANQGSEA. This CDR3 spans 14 amino acids. The CDR3 DNA follows: TGCAGCGGGGGAGGGGGACAGGGACACAATGAGCAGTTCTTC. Protein: CSGGGGQGHNEQFF.

V usage is TRBV30 and J usage is TRBJ1-4; TRBD1 matches at 9 bases. Unmatched junction bases numbered 8, after V lost 5 bases and J lost 7 bases. Germline CDR1 reads GTSNPN; CDR2 reads SVGIG (reference sequence). CDR3 length: 14 amino acids. The CDR3 is CAWGVQGAVEKLFF. The CDR3 DNA sequence: TGTGCCTGGGGGGTACAGGGGGCTGTTGAAAAACTGTTTTTT.

The chain is built from TRBV9 and TRBJ2-7, with 7 bases matching TRBD2. V was pared by 1 base and J by 7 bases, with 11 bases of the junction left unmatched. The CDR3 is 15 amino acids. Germline CDR1 SGDLS, CDR2 YYNGEE. The CDR3 here is CASSVSSSGVREQYF. The CDR3 coding sequence is TGTGCCAGCAGCGTATCGTCTAGCGGAGTGAGGGAGCAGTACTTC.

V usage is TRBV6-5 and J usage is TRBJ2-7; 8 bases agree with TRBD2. V lost 6 bases, J lost 2 bases, and 9 bases stayed unmatched. The germline V gene has CDR1 MNHEY and CDR2 SVGAGI. CDR3 length: 15 residues. CDR3 residues: CASSRTRTSTYEQYF. CDR3 coding DNA: TGTGCCAGCAGCCGGACCCGGACTAGCACCTACGAGCAGTACTTC.

This clone was picked up one time. V usage is TRBV27 and J usage is TRBJ1-4; D not certain. Germline V gene data show CDR1 as MNHEY and CDR2 as SMNVEV (reference sequence). V was trimmed by 0 bases and J by 4 bases, leaving 9 bases between them. The CDR3 runs to 15 residues. The CDR3 region is CASSLSGFGNEKLFF. CDR3 nucleotides: TGTGCCAGCAGTTTATCGGGATTTGGTAATGAAAAACTGTTTTTT.

This rearrangement joins TRBV18 to TRBJ2-5, with no clear D. Germline V gives CDR1 KGHSH, CDR2 LQKENI. The V gene lost 5 bases and the J gene lost 2 bases, with 3 bases spanning the gap. The CDR3 is 11 residues long. The CDR3 sequence: CASSAQETQYF. The CDR3 DNA reads TGTGCCAGCTCAGCTCAAGAGACCCAGTACTTC.

The V gene is TRBV14, the J gene TRBJ2-3; D ambiguous. The CDR3 has 17 residues. Trimming pared 1 base from V and 6 bases from J, leaving 20 bases between. Germline V CDR1 and CDR2: SGHDN, FVKESK. DNA for the CDR3: TGTGCCAGCAGCCAAGGAGCGACTCTTCGAGGTGCGGATACGCAGTATTTT. It translates to CASSQGATLRGADTQYF.

The rearrangement links TRBV7-3 to TRBJ2-6, with D perhaps TRBD2 (6 bases). V lost 5 bases to trimming and J lost 8 bases, with 10 bases between them. The CDR3 has 13 residues. Per the germline V gene, CDR1 is SGHTA and CDR2 is FQGTGA. The CDR3 reads CASSPGRTNVLTF. The CDR3 DNA is TGTGCCAGCAGCCCTGGGAGGACCAACGTCCTGACTTTC.

The chain combines TRBV6-5 with TRBJ1-2, with no clear D. V lost 5 bases to trimming and J lost 0 bases, with 13 bases between them. CDR1 MNHEY and CDR2 SVGAGI come from the germline V gene. The CDR3 sequence is 15 residues long. The CDR3 DNA reads TGTGCCAGCAGTCGGACGCTTGCCTCTAACTATGGCTACACCTTC. Translating it yields CASSRTLASNYGYTF.

This chain connects TRBV5-1 to TRBJ2-7; D perhaps matches TRBD1 (6 bases). With 3 bases removed from V and 2 bases from J, the gap between germline ends came to 12 bases. CDR1 and CDR2 (germline): SGHRS, YFSETQ. The CDR3 spans 14 residues. The CDR3 DNA follows: TGCGCCAGCAGCTCCAGGGGTTTTCCCTACGAGCAGTACTTC. It codes for CASSSRGFPYEQYF.

This clone was counted a few times. The chain joins TRBV4-2 to TRBJ2-7; possible D gene TRBD2, 6 bases. From germline, CDR1 is LGHNA and CDR2 YNFKEQ. Deletions cut 0 bases from V and 2 bases from J, with 11 bases between. The CDR3 spans 15 residues. Written as DNA, the CDR3 is TGTGCCAGCAGCCAAGACTTCGGGAGTACCTACGAGCAGTACTTC. It yields the protein CASSQDFGSTYEQYF.

The chain is built from TRBV27 and TRBJ2-2; D gene ambiguous. Trimming pared 7 bases from V and 0 bases from J, leaving 15 bases between. CDR3 size: 16 residues. Germline CDR1 reads MNHEY; CDR2 reads SMNVEV (reference sequence). The CDR3 DNA reads TGTGCCAGCACGGATAGCAACCCGGCGAACACCGGGGAGCTGTTTTTT. Residues: CASTDSNPANTGELFF.

Written as DNA, the CDR3 is TGTGCCACCCCCGTCGACAGAACTCCCAATCAGCCCCAGCATTTT. Protein sequence: CATPVDRTPNQPQHF. The V gene is TRBV25-1, the J gene TRBJ1-5, with D perhaps TRBD1 (5 bases). Germline V gives CDR1 MGHDK, CDR2 SYGVNS. This CDR3 comprises 15 residues. The germline V and J ends were trimmed by 10 bases and 3 bases, with 19 bases remaining between them.

The rearrangement joins TRBV27 to TRBJ1-6; the D is unclear. CDR3 length: 13 residues. Germline V gene data show CDR1 as MNHEY and CDR2 as SMNVEV (reference sequence). Trimming left V 4 bases short and J 7 bases short, with 8 bases between. CDR3 loop: CASSSLTNSPLHF. The DNA of the CDR3 is TGTGCCAGCAGTTCCCTGACGAATTCACCCCTCCACTTT.

The rearrangement links TRBV7-9 to TRBJ1-5, with D maybe TRBD1 (5 bases). The germline CDR1 and CDR2 sequences are SEHNR and FQNEAQ (reference sequence). The length of the CDR3 is 14 residues. V lost 1 base, J lost 3 bases, and 7 bases lay in between. CDR3 protein: CASSLGGTNQPQHF. CDR3 coding DNA: TGTGCCAGCAGCTTAGGGGGGACCAATCAGCCCCAGCATTTT.